The clone carrying this T cell receptor beta chain was seen ten or more times. Its antigen is not identified. For TCR, cDNA came from 5'RACE template switching, which added a universal primer site and UMIs. Using its own MiXCR run on the 5' RACE reads, TCRdb lists one record per CDR3 protein. Here the sample spans roughly 63,000 distinct CDR3 sequences, roughly 7.3% being singletons. This entry belongs to a study of T cells after yellow fever vaccination. Across the study: Fractions low in cell number were prepared with SMART-Seq v4 Ultra Low Input.

The length of the CDR3 is 17 residues. CDR1 is MNHEY, CDR2 SVGAGI, per germline. V was clipped by 0 bases and J by 1 base, with 16 bases between them. General study results and limits: Overlap between CD4 and CD8 compartments was detected for a small share of clonotypes. Weaker, the secondary response peaked sooner, at day 5 versus 15.

The TCR was taken from a man aged 25 to 45 who received the YFV17D yellow fever vaccine. The chain joins TRBV6-5 to TRBJ2-7; the D gene is possibly TRBD2 (5 bases). Here the sequenced sample was CD8+ T cells sorted from PBMCs, taken 15 days after the yellow fever booster vaccination. This chain's CDR3 is CASSYSRAFSLSYEQYF. The CDR3 nucleotides read TGTGCCAGCAGTTACTCGAGGGCCTTTTCTTTATCCTACGAGCAGTACTTC.